A selection of T cell receptor beta chains follows, all from one sample in a study of blood T cells in healthy people across ages. TCRdb processed the 5' RACE reads anew with MiXCR; each CDR3 protein has one entry. Altogether some 1.5 million distinct CDR3 sequences are present, roughly 27% being singletons, with the ten largest covering roughly 8%. The specimen sequenced was blood. The source of these receptors is a woman between 25 and 40 years old in good health. CDR3s include the opening cysteine and the closing phenylalanine or tryptophan. D genes are given only for firm matches. Some rows have no size entry. The others give once, few or many, or a class for an expanded clone.

v_call: TRBV24-1
j_call: TRBJ1-5
clone_size: few
cdr3_length: 14
d_call: NA
cdr3_nt: TGTGCCATTTCGGACAGAAAACACGATCAGCCCCAGCATTTT
cdr3_aa: CAISDRKHDQPQHF

v_call: TRBV20-1
j_call: TRBJ2-7
clone_size: many
cdr3_length: 11
d_call: NA
cdr3_nt: TGCAGTGCCAGAGAGGGCTACGAGCAGTACTTC
cdr3_aa: CSAREGYEQYF

v_call: TRBV5-1
j_call: TRBJ1-1
clone_size: NA
cdr3_length: 13
d_call: NA
cdr3_nt: TGCGCCAGCAGGGACAAGGTGGGCACTGAAGCTTTCTTT
cdr3_aa: CASRDKVGTEAFF

v_call: TRBV2
j_call: TRBJ1-2
clone_size: NA
cdr3_length: 14
d_call: TRBD1
cdr3_nt: TGTGCCAGCATGAGGGACAGGGCTAACTATGGCTACACCTTC
cdr3_aa: CASMRDRANYGYTF

v_call: TRBV28
j_call: TRBJ2-7
clone_size: NA
cdr3_length: 15
d_call: TRBD1
cdr3_nt: TGTGCCAGCAGCCCCGCGCCGGACAGGGCCTACGAGCAGTACTTC
cdr3_aa: CASSPAPDRAYEQYF

v_call: TRBV28
j_call: TRBJ1-5
clone_size: few
cdr3_length: 16
d_call: NA
cdr3_nt: TGTGCCAGCAGTTTAGCGGGACCGATCCTAAATCAGCCCCAGCATTTT
cdr3_aa: CASSLAGPILNQPQHF

v_call: TRBV5-1
j_call: TRBJ2-4
clone_size: many
cdr3_length: 13
d_call: NA
cdr3_nt: TGCGCCAGCAGAATCCGACAGATAGGCATTCAGTACTTC
cdr3_aa: CASRIRQIGIQYF

v_call: TRBV10-3
j_call: TRBJ2-1
clone_size: NA
cdr3_length: 13
d_call: TRBD2
cdr3_nt: TGTGCCATCAGTCCCAGCGGGGACGATGAGCAGTTCTTC
cdr3_aa: CAISPSGDDEQFF

v_call: TRBV5-1
j_call: TRBJ2-2
clone_size: NA
cdr3_length: 16
d_call: TRBD1
cdr3_nt: TGCGCCAGCAAACAGGGGGGCGCCGCGAACACCGGGGAGCTGTTTTTT
cdr3_aa: CASKQGGAANTGELFF

v_call: TRBV6-1
j_call: TRBJ1-1
clone_size: NA
cdr3_length: 12
d_call: NA
cdr3_nt: TGTGCCAGCAGTGGGACTTCTTCTGCAGCTTTCTTT
cdr3_aa: CASSGTSSAAFF

v_call: TRBV27
j_call: TRBJ1-1
clone_size: few
cdr3_length: 12
d_call: NA
cdr3_nt: TGTGCCAGCAGTTCGTATACGGCTGAAGCTTTCTTT
cdr3_aa: CASSSYTAEAFF

v_call: TRBV7-9
j_call: TRBJ2-1
clone_size: few
cdr3_length: 15
d_call: TRBD1
cdr3_nt: TGTGCCAGCACCTTTTCGGGGACAGGGGGTGATGAGCAGTTCTTC
cdr3_aa: CASTFSGTGGDEQFF

v_call: TRBV6-2/TRBV6-3
j_call: TRBJ2-3
clone_size: NA
cdr3_length: 13
d_call: NA
cdr3_nt: TGTGCCAGCAGGGGGGCAGTCACAGATACGCAGGATTTT
cdr3_aa: CASRGAVTDTQDF

v_call: TRBV2
j_call: TRBJ1-2
clone_size: few
cdr3_length: 15
d_call: TRBD1
cdr3_nt: TGTGCCAGCAGTGAAATGACAGGGGGTAGGGATGTCTACACCTTC
cdr3_aa: CASSEMTGGRDVYTF

v_call: TRBV3-1
j_call: TRBJ2-7
clone_size: few
cdr3_length: 16
d_call: TRBD1
cdr3_nt: TGTGCCAGCAGCCCGCAGACAGGGAAACTCTCCTACGAGCAGTACTTC
cdr3_aa: CASSPQTGKLSYEQYF

v_call: TRBV7-9
j_call: TRBJ2-3
clone_size: few
cdr3_length: 13
d_call: NA
cdr3_nt: TGTGCCAGCAGCGGCAGTGGGGCGGATACGCAGTATTTT
cdr3_aa: CASSGSGADTQYF

v_call: TRBV28
j_call: TRBJ2-7
clone_size: many
cdr3_length: 14
d_call: NA
cdr3_nt: TGTGCCAGCAGGAACAGAAGGGCGTCGTACGAGCAGTACTTC
cdr3_aa: CASRNRRASYEQYF

v_call: TRBV20-1
j_call: TRBJ2-5
clone_size: many
cdr3_length: 12
d_call: NA
cdr3_nt: TGCAGTGCTCGGGGGAACCAAGAGACCCAGTACTTC
cdr3_aa: CSARGNQETQYF

v_call: TRBV9
j_call: TRBJ2-6
clone_size: few
cdr3_length: 18
d_call: NA
cdr3_nt: TGTGCCAGCAGCGTTTTGGGCAGTAGCTCCTCTGGGGCCAACGTCCTGACTTTC
cdr3_aa: CASSVLGSSSSGANVLTF

v_call: TRBV20-1
j_call: TRBJ1-1
clone_size: NA
cdr3_length: 13
d_call: NA
cdr3_nt: TGCAGTGCTACCGGGGGGGGAGGCACTGAAGCTTTCTTT
cdr3_aa: CSATGGGGTEAFF

v_call: TRBV20-1
j_call: TRBJ2-1
clone_size: NA
cdr3_length: 14
d_call: TRBD2
cdr3_nt: TGCAGTGCTCCGCGACTAGCGGGAATCGACGAGCAGTTCTTC
cdr3_aa: CSAPRLAGIDEQFF

v_call: TRBV6-5
j_call: TRBJ1-4
clone_size: once
cdr3_length: 16
d_call: NA
cdr3_nt: TGTGCCAGCAGTTACTCGACAAGTGCAACTAATGAAAAACTGTTTTTT
cdr3_aa: CASSYSTSATNEKLFF